This T cell receptor beta chain was profiled in a study of blood T cell repertoires in COVID-19. Overall study: The cDNA or gDNA used as material had been derived from T cells, B-cell-depleted T cells, or PBMCs.

Sequencing used immunoSEQ multiplex PCR; TCRdb keeps in-frame clones, though not all of them. This repertoire shows about 74,000 clones, just over 85% found once; its top ten account for less than 2%. Trimming at V came to 4 bases and at J to 2 bases, leaving 13 bases not matched to a gene. Germline assignment: CDR1 SGHTA and CDR2 FQGNSA. This CDR3 has 18 residues. This TCR was recovered from a woman of 80 years or more with active or convalescent COVID-19. The sample taken for sequencing was peripheral blood. This rearrangement joins TRBV7-2 to TRBJ2-5, with 10 bases that match TRBD2. This CDR3 is CASSYRGTSGAAQETQYF. Here the CDR3 DNA reads TGTGCCAGCAGCTATAGGGGTACTAGCGGGGCCGCTCAAGAGACCCAGTACTTC.